This passage covers 11 T cell receptor beta chains from one sample sequenced in a study of OX40 agonist ivuxolimab in advanced cancers. Library preparation employed the immunoSEQ multiplex PCR assay. TCRdb obtained this table from immuneACCESS and retained in-frame rearrangements with V and J assigned. These tables miss some clones; where compared with another copy, unresolved V genes account for less than half of the shortfall, and the remainder is unexplained. The sample has approximately 60,000 clones on record, 85% to 90% of them singletons. The biggest ten clones account for 13% to 15% of the sample. Sequenced material: CD4+ or CD8+ T cells sorted from blood, taken in a trial of the OX40 agonist ivuxolimab. Receptors originate from an adult with an advanced solid tumor such as melanoma, head and neck, liver or kidney cancer.

The J gene is TRBJ1-1, the V gene TRBV30; D is perhaps TRBD1 (5 bases). The V gene's germline CDR1 is GTSNPN and CDR2 SVGIG (reference sequence). The CDR3 spans 14 residues. Trimming took 4 bases from V and 5 from J, leaving 17 bases between them. This chain's CDR3 is CAWTVGQGGTEAFF. The CDR3 region has the DNA TGTGCCTGGACCGTAGGGCAGGGTGGGACTGAAGCTTTCTTT. The entire variable domain, with the rest obtained from reference TRBV30 and TRBJ1-1, is as follows: SQTIHQWPATLVQPVGSPLSLECTVEGTSNPNLYWYRQAAGRGLQLLFYSVGIGQISSEVPQNLSASRPQDRQFILSSKKLLLSDSGFYLCAWTVGQGGTEAFFGQGTRLTVV.

J is TRBJ1-1 and V is TRBV27; D gene unclear. The germline gives CDR1 MNHEY, CDR2 SMNVEV (reference sequence). Trimming removed 0 bases at V and 7 bases at J, with 9 bases between. This CDR3 is built from 13 residues. CDR3: CASSLSRRNEAFF. For the CDR3, the DNA is TGTGCCAGCAGTTTATCGAGACGCAATGAAGCTTTCTTT.

This clone has just one count. The J gene is TRBJ2-7, the V gene TRBV7-2; 10 bases agree with TRBD2. After removal of 6 bases from V and 4 bases from J, the junction contained 3 bases not matched to a gene. Looked up from germline, CDR1 is SGHTA and CDR2 is FQGNSA. The CDR3 is 13 amino acids. The DNA of the CDR3 is TGTGCCAGCAGTTGGACTAGCGGTTACGAGCAGTACTTC. Its protein product is CASSWTSGYEQYF.

The chain couples TRBV30 to TRBJ1-4; D remains ambiguous. The germline V and J ends were trimmed by 0 bases and 8 bases, with 16 bases remaining between them. The CDR3 has 15 residues. The germline V gene encodes CDR1 GTSNPN and CDR2 SVGIG (reference sequence). CDR3 loop: CAWSVWYGEEEKLFF. CDR3 in DNA: TGTGCCTGGAGTGTATGGTACGGGGAAGAGGAAAAACTGTTTTTT.

This chain joins TRBV7-2 and TRBJ2-7; D call uncertain. The CDR3 is 13 residues long. Germline CDR1 and CDR2: SGHTA and FQGNSA. Trimming pared 3 bases from V and 3 bases from J, leaving 9 bases between. This chain's CDR3 is CASSLNWGYEQYF. For the CDR3, the DNA is TGTGCCAGCAGCTTGAATTGGGGCTACGAGCAGTACTTC.

The chain recombines TRBV4-1 with TRBJ2-3, with D possibly TRBD1 on 5 matching bases. The CDR3 is made up of 17 amino acids. Trimming cost V 5 bases and J 2 bases, with 20 bases left between them. Germline V gives CDR1 MGHRA, CDR2 YSYEKL. For the CDR3, the DNA is TGCGCCAGCAGCTTAGGGGTCGGGCTCGAGAACACAGATACGCAGTATTTT. Translated, it gives CASSLGVGLENTDTQYF.

The rearrangement joins TRBV5-4 to TRBJ1-1; D ambiguous. Germline assignment: CDR1 SGHNT and CDR2 YYREEE (reference sequence). This CDR3 contains 13 residues. Trimming took off 3 bases at V and 0 bases at J, with 6 bases between the two ends. The chain's CDR3 is CASSYRVNTEAFF. The CDR3, as DNA: TGTGCCAGCAGCTACCGAGTGAACACTGAAGCTTTCTTT.

With regard to this clone: Other DNA sequences within the sample encode an identical CDR3. The chain uses TRBV30 and TRBJ1-1; no firm D call. V lost 0 bases and J lost 3, with 8 bases in between. The germline CDR1 and CDR2 sequences are GTSNPN and SVGIG (reference sequence). The length of the CDR3 is 13 residues. In DNA, the CDR3 is TGTGCCTGGAGTGTTGGGGAGGACACTGAAGCTTTCTTT. Protein: CAWSVGEDTEAFF.

The chain couples TRBV9 to TRBJ2-7; TRBD1 agrees at 7 bases. The CDR3 length is 14 residues. The V and J ends lost 3 bases and 1 base, in that order; junction bases with no gene match: 4. Germline V CDR1 and CDR2: SGDLS, YYNGEE. As DNA, the CDR3 is TGTGCCAGCAGCGATCCGGGACAGTCCTACGAGCAGTACTTC. This encodes CASSDPGQSYEQYF.

This clone came up once. The chain links TRBV19 to TRBJ2-1; no clear D. The germline CDR1 and CDR2 sequences are LNHDA and SQIVND (reference sequence). V lost 3 bases and J 6 bases, leaving 15 bases between the germline ends. This CDR3 comprises 15 residues. The CDR3 bases are TGTGCCAGTAGTATGGTTCCGACGGGTATCAATGAGCAGTTCTTC. It translates to CASSMVPTGINEQFF.

The chain uses TRBV19 and TRBJ1-2; TRBD1 aligns across 9 bases. Germline CDR1 and CDR2: LNHDA and SQIVND (reference sequence). The CDR3 length is 12 residues. V was clipped by 10 bases and J by 4 bases; unmatched bases: 4. The CDR3: CAIWTGVYGYTF. CDR3 nucleotides: TGTGCCATTTGGACAGGGGTCTATGGCTACACCTTC.